This T cell receptor (beta chain) was observed in a study of shared clonotypes between healthy human individuals. Each sample came from a Caucasian adult donor living in Nashville, Tennessee. Study-level results: The represented genetic and exposure-history diversity was limited by the small number of donors.

Germline-derived CDR1 and CDR2 are LNHDA and SQIVND (reference sequence). J lost 6 bases, V lost 0 bases, and 3 bases had no gene match. CDR3 length equals 17 residues. As to this clone: Antigen: not known.

Genomic DNA belonging to each subset was distributed in equal measure over several immunoSEQ plates. The authors' processing: Owing to the provision of junction-only sequences devoid of quality scores by immunoSEQ, filtering differed. Profiled with immunoSEQ multiplex PCR; TCRdb holds only in-frame clones, not every one. V and J calls and clone size are given by that table; D and trimming were obtained from the DNA. Seen here are 530,000 or so clones, 75% to 80% observed once, and the top ten hold about an eighth. The chain couples TRBV19 to TRBJ2-1, with 15 bases lining up with TRBD2. The receptor was derived from a woman aged 40 to 49 in good health. Some clones in this sample may be carry-over from other donors' samples. Sequencing was done on a sample of PBMCs. The CDR3 nucleotides read TGTGCCAGTAGTATAGATGGACTAGCGGGAGGGGTCAATGAGCAGTTCTTC. Its protein is CASSIDGLAGGVNEQFF.